The clone carrying this T cell receptor beta chain was detected a few times. Antigen specificity is unknown. The sample is drawn from a study of T cell repertoires in cytomegalovirus infection. Background on the study: Public TCR beta signatures provided an indication of both CMV infection and a matching HLA type.

The V end lost 2 bases, the J end lost 3 bases, and 10 bases lay between the germline ends. Germline values: CDR1 MNHNS, CDR2 SASEGT. The CDR3 has 14 residues. The study's findings and limits: There were carriers of CMV plus the relevant HLA, and cumulative public TCR beta family frequency identified them. HLA-C-restricted CMV-specific TCR beta clonotypes were dominant in the ex vivo response.

From the reads, TCRdb called clonotypes with MiXCR, one entry per CDR3 protein. There are approximately 500,000 distinct CDR3 sequences in the sample; 15% to 20% occur only once, and 20% to 30% lies in the top ten. This chain uses TRBV6-1 with TRBJ1-2; D remains ambiguous. The sample was CD8+ T cells from PBMCs. The clonotype originates from a human donor in good health (CMV status not recorded). Some clones in this sample may be carry-over from other donors' samples. The DNA for the CDR3 is TGTGCCAGCAGTGAATGGCGGGTGGACTATGGCTACACCTTC. This gives the protein CASSEWRVDYGYTF.